A selection of T cell receptor beta chains follows, all from one sample in a study of T cell changes during pregnancy in multiple sclerosis. Clones were read by immunoSEQ multiplex PCR, and TCRdb kept only the in-frame ones, dropping some. The sample includes roughly 77,000 clones, roughly 92% of them seen just once. Sequencing used peripheral blood, obtained in the second trimester of pregnancy. All receptors come from a female donor with multiple sclerosis, enrolled in a pregnancy study. Both conserved end residues are part of each CDR3. The D gene is left open where the match is weak. Not all rows give a size; the values are once, few, many and, for expanded clones, a class.

J | size | D | V | DNA | CDR3
TRBJ1-1 | . | TRBD1 | TRBV13 | TGTGCCAGCAGCTCGGACAGGGATAGTGGTCGGAACACTGAAGCTTTCTTT | CASSSDRDSGRNTEAFF
TRBJ2-5 | . | . | TRBV5-4 | TGTGCCAGCAGCTTGGCTGGTCAACTCGGGGAGACCCAGTACTTC | CASSLAGQLGETQYF
TRBJ1-1 | . | TRBD1 | TRBV2 | TGTGCCAGCAATAACAGGGGCGCCTTAATGAACACTGAAGCTTTCTTT | CASNNRGALMNTEAFF
TRBJ2-7 | . | . | TRBV5-1 | TGCGCCAGCAGCCAGGCGTCGGGGGTTGCCTACGAGCAGTACTTC | CASSQASGVAYEQYF
TRBJ2-3 | . | TRBD1 | TRBV7-8 | TGTGCCAGCAGCTTAGGAGTGACAGGGTCAGATACGCAGTATTTT | CASSLGVTGSDTQYF
TRBJ1-6 | . | TRBD1 | TRBV27 | TGTGCCAGCAGCCCCGGGACAGGGCATTCACCCCTCCACTTT | CASSPGTGHSPLHF
TRBJ2-5 | . | . | TRBV5-1 | TGCGCCAGCAGCTCGGCGGGACAAGAGACCCAGTACTTC | CASSSAGQETQYF
TRBJ1-1 | . | . | TRBV9 | TGTGCCAGCAGCGTCGGACTGGGGAACACTGAAGCTTTCTTT | CASSVGLGNTEAFF
TRBJ2-7 | . | . | TRBV18 | TGTGCCAGCTCACCCTTCACCGGGTACGAGCAGTACTTC | CASSPFTGYEQYF
TRBJ2-7 | . | TRBD2 | TRBV7-9 | TGTGCCAGCAGCTTACCGGGAGGGCCTTACGAGCAGTACTTC | CASSLPGGPYEQYF
TRBJ1-1 | . | . | TRBV19 | TGTGCCAGTAGTCCCGGACAGTTCATGAACACTGAAGCTTTCTTT | CASSPGQFMNTEAFF
TRBJ1-1 | . | TRBD1 | TRBV4-1 | TGCGCCAGCGCGGACAGGGTGAACACTGAAGCTTTCTTT | CASADRVNTEAFF
TRBJ2-7 | . | . | TRBV7-8 | TGTGCCAGCAGCGTAACAGGGATAATCTACGAGCAGTACTTC | CASSVTGIIYEQYF
TRBJ2-3 | . | TRBD2 | TRBV11-3 | TGTGCCAGCAGCTTAGATAGCGCGGGGGAAGATACGCAGTATTTT | CASSLDSAGEDTQYF
TRBJ2-5 | . | TRBD2 | TRBV2 | TGTGCCAGCAGGCTCTCCGGGACTAGCGGGAGGGAGACCCAGTACTTC | CASRLSGTSGRETQYF
TRBJ1-1 | few | TRBD1 | TRBV19 | TGTGCCAGTAGTATGGGACAGGGCGTCTCTGAAGCTTTCTTT | CASSMGQGVSEAFF
TRBJ2-7 | . | . | TRBV28 | TGTGCCAGCAGGGATATGGCGGGATACGAGCAGTACTTC | CASRDMAGYEQYF
TRBJ1-3 | . | . | TRBV14 | TGTGCCAGCAGCACTCGTGGTTTAGGCCGAGGTGGAAACACCATATATTTT | CASSTRGLGRGGNTIYF
TRBJ1-6 | . | TRBD1 | TRBV10-3 | TGTGCCATCAGTGGGACAGGAGATAATTCACCCCTCCACTTT | CAISGTGDNSPLHF
TRBJ1-1 | . | TRBD1 | TRBV5-1 | TGCGCCAGCAGCTTGAGGGGGCCTGAAGCTTTCTTT | CASSLRGPEAFF
TRBJ1-1 | . | . | TRBV6-5 | TGTGCCAGCAGTTTCACCCCCAGGGATAGGCCTGAAGCTTTCTTT | CASSFTPRDRPEAFF
TRBJ1-2 | . | TRBD1 | TRBV28 | TGTGCCTCACGACAGGGTAACTATGGCTACACCTTC | CASRQGNYGYTF
TRBJ1-1 | . | . | TRBV11-3 | TGTGCCAGCAGCTTAGATGGGGCAGCGGAAGCTTTCTTT | CASSLDGAAEAFF
TRBJ1-1 | . | . | TRBV19 | TGTGCCAGTAGTAGGGTCGGGGACACTGAAGCTTTCTTT | CASSRVGDTEAFF
TRBJ2-1 | . | TRBD1 | TRBV11-3 | TGTGCCAGCAGCCGAACAGGGGATGAGCAGTTCTTC | CASSRTGDEQFF
TRBJ2-6 | . | . | TRBV5-8 | TGTGCCAGCAGCTTGGTCCTTCAATTACACGGGGCCAACGTCCTGACTTTC | CASSLVLQLHGANVLTF
TRBJ2-7 | . | . | TRBV5-6 | TGTGCCAGCAGCTTAGAAAAAGGACAAAGCAAACAGTACTTC | CASSLEKGQSKQYF
TRBJ2-7 | . | . | TRBV6-5 | TGTGCCAGCAATTCCGGGGTGGCCGACGAGCAGTACTTC | CASNSGVADEQYF
TRBJ1-2 | . | TRBD1 | TRBV7-9 | TGTGCCAGCAGCTCATCAGACAGGGTTCATAGCTATGGCTACACCTTC | CASSSSDRVHSYGYTF
TRBJ2-6 | . | . | TRBV30 | TGTGGGGGGCAACGCTCTGGGGCCAACGTCCTGACTTTC | CGGQRSGANVLTF
TRBJ2-1 | . | . | TRBV7-3 | TGTGCCAGCAGCTTACTAGCGCAAAATGAGCAGTTCTTC | CASSLLAQNEQFF
TRBJ1-2 | . | . | TRBV30 | TGTGCCTGGAGTGTAATGGAGTACTATGGCTACACCTTC | CAWSVMEYYGYTF
TRBJ1-5 | once | . | TRBV2 | TGTGCCAGCAGACTCAGCAGGGCCCTGTCGAATCAGCCCCAGCATTTT | CASRLSRALSNQPQHF
TRBJ1-2 | . | . | TRBV19 | TGTGCCAGTAGTCCCGCAGGTCCTGGCTACACCTTC | CASSPAGPGYTF
TRBJ2-7 | . | . | TRBV30 | TGTGCCTGGAGTGTACAGGCAGGGGCCTACGAGCAGTACTTC | CAWSVQAGAYEQYF
TRBJ2-7 | . | . | TRBV28 | TGTGCCAGCAGTTCGTCCTACGAGCAGTACTTC | CASSSSYEQYF
TRBJ1-5 | . | . | TRBV5-6 | TGTGCCAGCAGCTTGGCGGGTCAGCCCCAGCATTTT | CASSLAGQPQHF
TRBJ2-7 | . | . | TRBV7-2 | TGTGCCAGCAGCCCCAACAGGGTTTTATACGAGCAGTACTTC | CASSPNRVLYEQYF
TRBJ2-1 | . | . | TRBV29-1 | TGCAGCGTTGAGTCTAGCCTAACGGGGAATGAGCAGTTCTTC | CSVESSLTGNEQFF
TRBJ1-1 | . | . | TRBV19 | TGTGCCAGTAGTATCCCGGTAGGGGGGAACACTGAAGCTTTCTTT | CASSIPVGGNTEAFF
TRBJ2-1 | . | TRBD2 | TRBV15 | TGTGCCACCAGCAGAGTGTCCAGCGGGGGGAACTATGAGCAGTTCTTC | CATSRVSSGGNYEQFF
TRBJ1-1 | . | . | TRBV2 | TGTGCCAGCAGTGAAAGGTACCCGGGGGGGACGAACACTGAAGCTTTCTTT | CASSERYPGGTNTEAFF
TRBJ1-1 | . | . | TRBV19 | TGTGCCAGTAGTGCCACGTTACGCGCCATGAACACTGAAGCTTTCTTT | CASSATLRAMNTEAFF
TRBJ2-5 | . | TRBD1 | TRBV27 | TGTGCCAGCAGTCTTCCCGGGACAGCGGAGGAGACCCAGTACTTC | CASSLPGTAEETQYF